Listed here are 11 T cell receptor beta chains from one sample, sequenced in a study of graft-versus-host responses after intestinal transplantation. Method: immunoSEQ multiplex PCR; TCRdb's copy keeps in-frame clones and lacks some. The sample has about 88,000 clones; under 95% are singletons. Their target antigens are unknown. This specimen consisted of unstimulated CD4+ T cells sorted from spleen or lymph node cells, obtained before transplant. These receptors were collected from a human donor who was the organ donor for an intestinal transplant.

V is TRBV13 and J is TRBJ2-3; 11 bases match TRBD2. CDR3 length equals 17 residues. The trim removed 5 bases at V and 2 bases at J, leaving 9 bases unmatched. Germline V CDR1 and CDR2: PRHDT, FYEKMQ (reference sequence). The CDR3 DNA reads as TGTGCCAGCAGCGTGGCCGGGACTAGCGGACTCACAGATACGCAGTATTTT. Amino acids: CASSVAGTSGLTDTQYF. The whole variable domain, filled in from reference TRBV13 and TRBJ2-3, reads AAGVIQSPRHLIKEKRETATLKCYPIPRHDTVYWYQQGPGQDPQFLISFYEKMQSDKGSIPDRFSAQQFSDYHSELNMSSLELGDSALYFCASSVAGTSGLTDTQYFGPGTRLTVL.

This clone was seen only once. The V gene is TRBV2, the J gene TRBJ1-1, with D uncertain. Germline CDR1 SNHLY, CDR2 FYNNEI. CDR3 length: 14 amino acids. The V end was cut by 6 bases, the J end by 0 bases, with 11 bases between. CDR3 bases: TGTGCCAGCAGGCAAGGACTCTTGAACACTGAAGCTTTCTTT. As protein: CASRQGLLNTEAFF.

This rearrangement joins TRBV29-1 to TRBJ2-5; maybe TRBD2 (5 bases). V lost 1 base to trimming and J lost 5 bases, with 11 bases between them. This CDR3 spans 13 amino acids. Germline V gene sequence: CDR1 SQVTM, CDR2 ANQGSEA. The CDR3 bases are TGCAGCGTTGAAGGGAGGTTGCTGGAGACCCAGTACTTC. This gives the protein CSVEGRLLETQYF.

This clone was seen a few times. The genes are TRBV18 and TRBJ2-3, with D perhaps TRBD1 (6 bases). Trimming cost V 1 base and J 5 bases, with 13 bases left between them. The germline V gene encodes CDR1 KGHSH and CDR2 LQKENI. The CDR3 has 15 amino acids. DNA for the CDR3: TGTGCCAGCTCACCACGGCTGGGGGCCGGAGATACGCAGTATTTT. The encoded protein is CASSPRLGAGDTQYF.

The V call is TRBV5-1, the J call TRBJ2-1, with 8 bases that match TRBD1. The CDR3 spans 14 residues. The V segment lost 0 bases and the J segment 7 bases; nucleotides outside the gene matches: 3. The V gene's germline CDR1 is SGHRS and CDR2 YFSETQ. In nucleotides, the CDR3 is TGCGCCAGCAGCTTGGCAGGGGGCATTAATGAGCAGTTCTTC. Its translation: CASSLAGGINEQFF.

This sequence joins TRBV13 and TRBJ2-7; D is perhaps TRBD2 (6 bases). Germline V gene lookup returns CDR1 PRHDT and CDR2 FYEKMQ (reference sequence). The germline V and J ends were trimmed by 2 bases and 2 bases, with 19 bases remaining between them. The CDR3 contains 17 residues. The CDR3 sequence: CASSLFLADRAPYEQYF. As DNA, the CDR3 is TGTGCCAGCAGCTTATTCTTAGCGGACCGGGCTCCCTACGAGCAGTACTTC. The full variable domain, rest sourced from reference TRBV13 and TRBJ2-7, is AAGVIQSPRHLIKEKRETATLKCYPIPRHDTVYWYQQGPGQDPQFLISFYEKMQSDKGSIPDRFSAQQFSDYHSELNMSSLELGDSALYFCASSLFLADRAPYEQYFGPGTRLTVT.

The chain has TRBV11-3 and TRBJ2-3; TRBD2 matches at 9 bases. The ends lost 0 bases at V and 9 bases at J; junction bases unmatched: 13. The length of the CDR3 is 17 residues. The germline CDR1 and CDR2 sequences are SGHNT and YENEEA. CDR3 DNA: TGTGCCAGCAGCTTAGATATATCTAGCGGGGCCGGGGGGACGCAGTATTTT. It is translated as CASSLDISSGAGGTQYF.

This clone was observed a single time. This chain joins TRBV19 and TRBJ2-3; 8 nucleotides match TRBD2. The CDR3 covers 15 residues. The J segment lost 5 bases and the V segment lost 9 bases, leaving 13 bases of the junction unmatched. Germline V gene lookup returns CDR1 LNHDA and CDR2 SQIVND (reference sequence). CDR3 nucleotides: TGTGCCAGCGATGGGGCGGGACTAGGTATAGATACGCAGTATTTT. It codes for CASDGAGLGIDTQYF.

The V gene is TRBV29-1, the J gene TRBJ1-5; TRBD1 is a possible D gene (5 bases). CDR1 is SQVTM and CDR2 is ANQGSEA in the germline V gene. Trimming shortened V by 0 bases and J by 2 bases, and 14 bases separated the two germline ends. The CDR3 spans 16 residues. CDR3 DNA: TGCAGCGTTGAAGATTATCCCAGGGTTCGCAATCAGCCCCAGCATTTT. Its translation is CSVEDYPRVRNQPQHF.

J is TRBJ2-5 and V is TRBV11-2; 11 bases are a match to TRBD2. Germline V gives CDR1 SGHAT, CDR2 FQNNGV. With V trimmed by 2 bases and J by 9 bases, 11 bases remained unmatched. This CDR3 region has 16 residues. Here the CDR3 reads CASSLSPLAGVAAQYF. The CDR3 nucleotides are TGTGCCAGCAGCTTATCCCCACTAGCGGGGGTCGCGGCCCAGTACTTC.

This clone was counted only a few times. The V call is TRBV6-1, the J call TRBJ1-4, with D maybe TRBD1 (5 bases). With 9 bases removed from V and 7 bases from J, the gap between germline ends came to 18 bases. This CDR3 contains 14 residues. Per germline, CDR1 MNHNS and CDR2 SASEGT. The CDR3 region has the DNA TGTGCCAGTGGACCAGGGATGGTGTTTGAAAAACTGTTTTTT. Translation: CASGPGMVFEKLFF.